This entry is about one T cell receptor beta chain. Antigen unknown. This sample was included in a study of CD8 T cells in ankylosing spondylitis. Scientists made TCR beta libraries using quantitative 5'-RACE with molecular barcodes. MiXCR, run by TCRdb on the 5' RACE reads, gives a single entry per CDR3 protein. There are almost 400,000 distinct CDR3 sequences in the sample; around 20% occur only once, and roughly a sixth lies in the top ten. The CDR3 sequence is 13 residues long. Germline values: CDR1 DFQATT, CDR2 SNEGSKA (reference sequence). The junction had 4 bases not matched to a gene; V was cut back by 3 bases and J by 4 bases. Points from the study as a whole: One TCR beta motif, made up of several highly homologous variants, appeared characteristic of ankylosing spondylitis blood. Prior work had noted some motif variants in reactive arthritis blood and synovial fluid. Clones linked to the disease showed a CD8+ phenotype. They occurred at relatively low frequencies in peripheral blood.

V is TRBV20-1 and J is TRBJ1-1; TRBD1 matches at 8 bases. The sequenced sample was blood, either unsorted or a sorted T cell fraction (not recorded which). The origin of this receptor is a male donor with ankylosing spondylitis. The CDR3 sequence: CSARQGARTEAFF. The CDR3 DNA reads TGCAGTGCTAGGCAGGGGGCACGCACTGAAGCTTTCTTT.